This T cell receptor (beta chain) was recovered during a study of cytomegalovirus exposure and HLA in healthy donors. Broader study findings: There was a cluster of highly shared sequence variants that was likely a sequencing artifact.

A note on this clone: The antigen is unknown.

PCR was performed using 60 Vbeta and 13 Jbeta primers. Sequenced by immunoSEQ multiplex PCR; TCRdb stores in-frame clones only, minus some. This table holds 150,000 or so clones, 60% to 80% found once. The receptor's source is a woman aged 40 to 50 in good health and CMV-seropositive. Sequenced sample: PBMCs.

The CDR3 region has the DNA TGTGCCAGCATCGATTTGGGGAGGGAAACTAGCTATGGCTACACCTTC. It codes for CASIDLGRETSYGYTF. The chain is built from TRBV7-9 and TRBJ1-2; D is undetermined. The V end lost 7 bases, the J end lost 4 bases, and 22 bases lay between the germline ends. Germline-derived CDR1 and CDR2 are SEHNR and FQNEAQ (reference sequence). The CDR3 consists of 16 residues.